The clone carrying this TCR beta chain was detected a few times. These data come from a study of immune characterization of retroperitoneal liposarcoma. Germline lookup yields CDR1 MNHEY and CDR2 SVGAGI. Trimming left V 6 bases short and J 0 bases short, with 8 bases between. The CDR3 sequence is 13 residues long. TCRdb reanalysed the PCR reads using MiXCR and keeps one entry per CDR3 protein. The top ten hold about 15% of the sample, which has 7,900 or so distinct CDR3 sequences, more than 40% seen once. This chain joins TRBV6-5 and TRBJ1-1, with no clear D. The sequence was collected from a male donor with retroperitoneal liposarcoma. Sequenced input: tumor tissue. The CDR3 DNA reads TGTGCCAGCAGGCTCCGCATGAACACTGAAGCTTTCTTT. Its translation is CASRLRMNTEAFF.